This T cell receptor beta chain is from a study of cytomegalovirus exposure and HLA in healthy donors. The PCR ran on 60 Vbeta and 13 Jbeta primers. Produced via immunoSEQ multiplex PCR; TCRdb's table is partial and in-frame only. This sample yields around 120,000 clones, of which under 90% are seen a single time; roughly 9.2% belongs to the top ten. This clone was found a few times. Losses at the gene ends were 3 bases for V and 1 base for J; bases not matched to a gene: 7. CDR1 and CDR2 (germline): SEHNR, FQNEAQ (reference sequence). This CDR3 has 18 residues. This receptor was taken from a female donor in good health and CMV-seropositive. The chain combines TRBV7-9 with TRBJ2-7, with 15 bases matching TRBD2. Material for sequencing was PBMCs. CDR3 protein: CASSLGLAGGSHSYEQYF. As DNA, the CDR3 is TGTGCCAGCAGCTTGGGACTAGCGGGGGGTTCTCATTCCTACGAGCAGTACTTC.